This record concerns one TCR beta chain sequence. The target antigen is unknown. One end of the junction varies from germline; a read error may be responsible. The sample belongs to a study of T cells in Graves' hyperthyroidism and ophthalmopathy. General observations from the study: Median prediction lead before ophthalmopathy onset was 6.5 months with the model. Stable hyperthyroidism was told apart from ophthalmopathy by a model built on 13 V-J features.

Graves' hyperthyroidism was deemed stable given no ophthalmopathy progression within 18 months. The diagnostic basis comprised clinical symptoms, serum thyroxine and TRAb, thyroid ultrasound and orbital computed tomography. RNA transcripts provided the source from which TCR beta CDR3 regions were amplified. With the HTBI primer set, the TCR CDR3 went through a first round of RT-PCR. TCRdb passed the multiplex PCR reads through MiXCR, listing each CDR3 protein once. This sample has just over 550,000 distinct CDR3 sequences, with about 43% found just once. Germline V gene lookup returns CDR1 SNHLY and CDR2 FYNNEI. This CDR3 region has 12 residues.

The source material was peripheral blood or thyroid tissue (not recorded which). The receptor's source is a woman between 18 and 30 years old with Graves' hyperthyroidism. V is TRBV2 and J is TRBJ1-3, with a tentative D call TRBD1 (5 bases). The CDR3 region is CAISERGNAIYF. CDR3 bases: TGTGCCATCAGTGAGAGGGGAAACGCCATATATTTT.